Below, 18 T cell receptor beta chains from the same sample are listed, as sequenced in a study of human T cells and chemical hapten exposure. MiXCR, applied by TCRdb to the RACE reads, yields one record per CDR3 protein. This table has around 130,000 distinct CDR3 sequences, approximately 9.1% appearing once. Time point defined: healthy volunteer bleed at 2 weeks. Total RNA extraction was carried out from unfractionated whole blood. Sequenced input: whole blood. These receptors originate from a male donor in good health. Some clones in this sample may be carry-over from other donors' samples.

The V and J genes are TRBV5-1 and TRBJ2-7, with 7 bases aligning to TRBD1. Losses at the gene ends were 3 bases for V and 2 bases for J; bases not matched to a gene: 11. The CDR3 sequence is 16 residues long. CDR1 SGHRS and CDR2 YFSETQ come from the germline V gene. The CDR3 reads CASSSRTGRGAYEQYF. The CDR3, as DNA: TGCGCCAGCAGCTCCCGGACAGGCCGGGGTGCCTACGAGCAGTACTTC. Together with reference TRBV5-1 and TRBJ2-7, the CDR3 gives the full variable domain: KAGVTQTPRYLIKTRGQQVTLSCSPISGHRSVSWYQQTPGQGLQFLFEYFSETQRNKGNFPGRFSGRQFSNSRSEMNVSTLELGDSALYLCASSSRTGRGAYEQYFGPGTRLTVT.

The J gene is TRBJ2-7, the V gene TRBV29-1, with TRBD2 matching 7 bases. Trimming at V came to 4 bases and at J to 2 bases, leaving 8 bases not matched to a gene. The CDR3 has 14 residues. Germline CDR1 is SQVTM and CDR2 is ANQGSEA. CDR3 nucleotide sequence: TGCAGCGTTGGTGTGAGCGGGAAGACCTACGAGCAGTACTTC. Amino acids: CSVGVSGKTYEQYF.

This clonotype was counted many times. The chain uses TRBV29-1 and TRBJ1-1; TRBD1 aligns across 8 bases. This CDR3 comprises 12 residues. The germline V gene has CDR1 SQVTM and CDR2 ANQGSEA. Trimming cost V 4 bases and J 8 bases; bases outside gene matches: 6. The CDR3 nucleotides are TGCAGCGTTGGAGCAGGGGGCTTGGAAGCTTTCTTT. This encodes CSVGAGGLEAFF.

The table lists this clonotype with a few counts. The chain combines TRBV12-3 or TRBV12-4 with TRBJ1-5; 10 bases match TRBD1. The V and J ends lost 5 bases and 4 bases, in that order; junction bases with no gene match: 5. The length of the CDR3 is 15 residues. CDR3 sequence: CASSSDRGQNQPQHF. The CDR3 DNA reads TGTGCCAGCAGTAGTGACAGGGGGCAAAATCAGCCCCAGCATTTT.

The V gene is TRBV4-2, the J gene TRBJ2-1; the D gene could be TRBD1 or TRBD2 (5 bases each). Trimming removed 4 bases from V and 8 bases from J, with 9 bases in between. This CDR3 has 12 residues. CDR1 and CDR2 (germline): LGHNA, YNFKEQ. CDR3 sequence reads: CASSRGSHEQFF. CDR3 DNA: TGTGCCAGCAGCCGGGGGAGCCATGAGCAGTTCTTC.

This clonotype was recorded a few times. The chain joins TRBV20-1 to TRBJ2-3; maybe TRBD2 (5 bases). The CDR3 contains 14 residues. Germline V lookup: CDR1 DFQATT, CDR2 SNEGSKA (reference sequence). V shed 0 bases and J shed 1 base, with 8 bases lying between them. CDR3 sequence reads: CSAREAARTDTQYF. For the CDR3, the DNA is TGCAGTGCTAGAGAAGCGGCCCGCACAGATACGCAGTATTTT.

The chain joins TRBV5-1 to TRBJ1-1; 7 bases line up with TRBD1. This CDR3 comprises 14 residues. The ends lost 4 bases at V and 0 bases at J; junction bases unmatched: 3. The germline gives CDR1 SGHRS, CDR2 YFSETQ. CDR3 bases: TGCGCCAGCAGCCCTGACAGGGTGAACACTGAAGCTTTCTTT. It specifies CASSPDRVNTEAFF.

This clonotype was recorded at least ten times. CDR3 sequence reads: CASSPGPQNTEAFF. The CDR3 nucleotides read TGTGCCAGCAGCCCCGGGCCCCAGAACACTGAAGCTTTCTTT. This chain uses TRBV6-5 with TRBJ1-1; no firm D call. The V end was cut by 6 bases, the J end by 1 base, with 12 bases between. The CDR3 runs to 14 residues. Looked up from germline, CDR1 is MNHEY and CDR2 is SVGAGI.

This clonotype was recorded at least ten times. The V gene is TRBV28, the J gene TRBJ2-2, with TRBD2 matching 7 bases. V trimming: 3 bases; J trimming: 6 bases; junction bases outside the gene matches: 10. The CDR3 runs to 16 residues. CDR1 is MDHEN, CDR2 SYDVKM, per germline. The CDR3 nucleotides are TGTGCCAGCAGTTTCCCTGGACTAGACGTCCCCGGGGAGCTGTTTTTT. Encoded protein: CASSFPGLDVPGELFF.

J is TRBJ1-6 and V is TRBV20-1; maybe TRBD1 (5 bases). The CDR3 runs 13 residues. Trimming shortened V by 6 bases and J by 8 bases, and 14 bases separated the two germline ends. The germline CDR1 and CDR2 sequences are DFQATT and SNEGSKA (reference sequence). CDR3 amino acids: CSAAREVDSPLHF. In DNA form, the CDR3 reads TGCAGTGCCGCCAGGGAGGTCGATTCACCCCTCCACTTT.

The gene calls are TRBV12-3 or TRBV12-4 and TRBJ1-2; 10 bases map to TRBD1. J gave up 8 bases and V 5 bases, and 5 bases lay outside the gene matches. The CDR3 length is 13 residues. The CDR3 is CASSRGTGAGYTF. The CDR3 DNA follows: TGTGCCAGCAGTCGCGGGACAGGGGCCGGCTACACCTTC.

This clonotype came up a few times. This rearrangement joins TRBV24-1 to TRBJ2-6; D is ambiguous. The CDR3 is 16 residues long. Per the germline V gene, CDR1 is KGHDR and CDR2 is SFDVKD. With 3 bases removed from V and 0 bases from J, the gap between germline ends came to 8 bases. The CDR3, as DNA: TGTGCCACCAGTGATGGCAGGAGCTCTGGGGCCAACGTCCTGACTTTC. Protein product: CATSDGRSSGANVLTF.

The CDR3 bases are TGCAGCGTTGACGCAGGGAGAGACTATGGCTACACCTTC. It codes for CSVDAGRDYGYTF. The V gene is TRBV29-1, the J gene TRBJ1-2, with D tentatively TRBD1 (5 bases). CDR1 is SQVTM and CDR2 is ANQGSEA in the germline V gene. This CDR3 is 13 amino acids long. Trimming left V 3 bases short and J 3 bases short, with 11 bases between.

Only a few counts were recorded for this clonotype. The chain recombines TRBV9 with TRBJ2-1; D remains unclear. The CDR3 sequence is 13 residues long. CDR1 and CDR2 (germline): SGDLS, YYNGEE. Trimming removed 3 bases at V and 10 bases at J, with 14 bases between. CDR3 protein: CASSGSKPREQFF. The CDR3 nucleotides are TGTGCCAGCAGCGGTTCTAAGCCCCGGGAGCAGTTCTTC.

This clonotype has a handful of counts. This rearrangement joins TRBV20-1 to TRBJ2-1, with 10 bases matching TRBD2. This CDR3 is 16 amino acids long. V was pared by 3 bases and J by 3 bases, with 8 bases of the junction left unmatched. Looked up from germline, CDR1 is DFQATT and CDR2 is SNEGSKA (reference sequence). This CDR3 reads CSARGWTSGFYNEQFF. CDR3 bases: TGCAGTGCTAGGGGGTGGACTAGCGGCTTCTACAATGAGCAGTTCTTC.

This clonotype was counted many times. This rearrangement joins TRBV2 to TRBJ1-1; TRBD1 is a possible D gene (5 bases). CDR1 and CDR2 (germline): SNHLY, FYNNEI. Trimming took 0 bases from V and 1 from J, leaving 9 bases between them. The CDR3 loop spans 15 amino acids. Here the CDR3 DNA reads TGTGCCAGCAGTGAAGCGCGGCAGGGGAACACTGAAGCTTTCTTT. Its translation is CASSEARQGNTEAFF.

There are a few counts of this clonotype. CDR3 protein: CAIRPGTMNTEAFF. CDR3 nucleotide sequence: TGTGCCATCAGACCCGGGACAATGAACACTGAAGCTTTCTTT. The chain combines TRBV10-3 with TRBJ1-1; a weak D match, TRBD1 (6 bases). Germline loops: CDR1 ENHRY, CDR2 SYGVKD. The CDR3 contains 14 residues. Trimming took 6 bases from V and 0 from J, leaving 11 bases between them.

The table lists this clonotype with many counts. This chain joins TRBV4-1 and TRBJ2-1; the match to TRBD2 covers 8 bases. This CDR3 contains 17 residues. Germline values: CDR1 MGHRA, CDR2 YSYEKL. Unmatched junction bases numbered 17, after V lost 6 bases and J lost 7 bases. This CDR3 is CASSFDRTGGPRNEQFF. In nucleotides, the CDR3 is TGCGCCAGCAGTTTCGATCGAACGGGAGGGCCTAGGAATGAGCAGTTCTTC.